The 28 T cell receptor beta chains below were found in one sample sequenced in a study of T cells in localized non-small cell lung cancer. Libraries were prepared by immunoSEQ multiplex PCR; TCRdb keeps only in-frame clonotypes and omits some of them. The top ten clones hold 4% to 5% of a sample with 20,000 to 30,000 clones, approximately 90% of them seen once. Specimen: peripheral blood, collected before any cancer treatment. The receptors were sampled from a female donor at least 60 years old with stage II squamous cell lung carcinoma.

This CDR3 reads CASSQVSGTDTSYEQYF. The CDR3 nucleotides are TGCGCCAGCAGCCAGGTTTCCGGGACCGACACCTCCTACGAGCAGTACTTC. The V call is TRBV4-3, the J call TRBJ2-7, with D possibly called TRBD1 or TRBD2 (5 bases each). Germline values: CDR1 LGHNA, CDR2 YSLEER. The CDR3 is made up of 17 amino acids. The germline V and J ends were trimmed by 3 bases and 0 bases, with 18 bases remaining between them.

This clone was counted once. CDR3 DNA: TGTGCCAGCAGCTTAACTGGGACAGCCCGCTCTGGAAACACCATATATTTT. It codes for CASSLTGTARSGNTIYF. The genes are TRBV7-2 and TRBJ1-3; 7 bases are a match to TRBD1. Germline V gives CDR1 SGHTA, CDR2 FQGNSA. J lost 0 bases, V lost 2 bases, and 7 bases had no gene match. The CDR3 length is 17 residues.

This clone was observed a few times. The chain has TRBV2 and TRBJ1-1; D is ambiguous. The CDR3 has 13 residues. Germline V gene data show CDR1 as SNHLY and CDR2 as FYNNEI. V gave up 1 base and J gave up 1 base, with 4 bases separating them. CDR3 in amino acids: CASSEESNTEAFF. The CDR3 nucleotides read TGTGCCAGCAGTGAAGAGTCGAACACTGAAGCTTTCTTT.

This chain uses TRBV18 with TRBJ2-3; D is unclear. The V end lost 3 bases, the J end lost 3 bases, and 10 bases lay between the germline ends. Germline-derived CDR1 and CDR2 are KGHSH and LQKENI. The CDR3 is 14 amino acids. The CDR3 loop is CASSPPSITDTQYF. The CDR3 bases are TGTGCCAGCTCACCCCCTAGTATAACAGATACGCAGTATTTT.

This clone has a single count. The chain has TRBV5-4 and TRBJ2-7, with 7 bases that match TRBD2. Per the germline V gene, CDR1 is SGHNT and CDR2 is YYREEE (reference sequence). The trim removed 0 bases at V and 0 bases at J, leaving 0 bases unmatched. The CDR3 has 14 amino acids. DNA for the CDR3: TGTGCCAGCAGCTTGGGCGGGAGCTCCTACGAGCAGTACTTC. Its translation: CASSLGGSSYEQYF.

The chain joins TRBV18 to TRBJ2-1; no clear D gene. This CDR3 is built from 15 residues. The V gene lost 3 bases and the J gene lost 4 bases, with 13 bases spanning the gap. CDR1 and CDR2 from the germline V gene are KGHSH and LQKENI. CDR3 sequence: CASSPMAGQYNEQFF. In nucleotides, the CDR3 is TGTGCCAGCTCACCGATGGCAGGCCAATACAATGAGCAGTTCTTC.

Here the CDR3 DNA reads TGTGCCAGCAGCCAAGGGGGGGGATTAAGCGGCAGCTACGAGCAGTACTTC. The encoded protein is CASSQGGGLSGSYEQYF. The rearrangement links TRBV4-2 to TRBJ2-7, with 7 positions matching TRBD2. Germline V CDR1 and CDR2: LGHNA, YNFKEQ. The CDR3 consists of 17 residues. V dropped 1 base and J dropped 3; count of bases not matched to a gene: 12.

In its sample, this clone was seen once. The chain couples TRBV27 to TRBJ2-3; 9 bases fit TRBD2. The ends lost 8 bases at V and 10 bases at J; junction bases unmatched: 7. The CDR3 has 12 residues. The V gene's germline CDR1 is MNHEY and CDR2 SMNVEV (reference sequence). Written as DNA, the CDR3 is TGTGCCAGCGGTCAGCGGGAGGAGGCGCAGTATTTT. This codes for CASGQREEAQYF.

V usage is TRBV11-2 and J usage is TRBJ2-7, with TRBD1 matching 7 bases. Germline CDR1 is SGHAT and CDR2 is FQNNGV. The V segment lost 3 bases and the J segment 2 bases; nucleotides outside the gene matches: 4. The CDR3 is 14 amino acids. The CDR3 sequence is CASSFSQGAYEQYF. CDR3 DNA: TGTGCCAGCAGCTTTAGCCAGGGGGCCTACGAGCAGTACTTC.

V is TRBV5-1 and J is TRBJ2-1, with 11 bases aligning to TRBD2. The CDR3 contains 15 residues. The junction had 5 bases not matched to a gene; V was cut back by 4 bases and J by 5 bases. Per germline, CDR1 SGHRS and CDR2 YFSETQ. Here the CDR3 reads CASSGRLAGNNEQFF. As DNA, the CDR3 is TGCGCCAGCAGCGGAAGACTAGCGGGGAACAATGAGCAGTTCTTC.

The chain joins TRBV10-2 to TRBJ1-1; no definite D call. V lost 10 bases to trimming and J lost 0 bases, with 9 bases between them. The CDR3 is made up of 12 amino acids. Germline V gene sequence: CDR1 WSHSY, CDR2 SAAADI. The CDR3 nucleotides read TGCGCCACCCTGGGAGTGAACACTGAAGCTTTCTTT. Residues: CATLGVNTEAFF.

This chain links TRBV18 with TRBJ2-5, with a weak D call TRBD2 (5 bases). Between the trimmed V and J ends, which lost 1 base and 5 bases, there was a span of 5 bases. CDR1 is KGHSH, CDR2 LQKENI, per germline. The CDR3 extends over 12 amino acids. As DNA, the CDR3 is TGTGCCAGCTCACCACAGCGGGAGACCCAGTACTTC. Translated, it gives CASSPQRETQYF.

CDR3 protein: CASSSTSVGQTQYF. CDR3 coding DNA: TGTGCCAGCAGCTCGACTAGCGTAGGACAGACCCAGTACTTC. The rearrangement links TRBV11-3 to TRBJ2-5; TRBD2 matches at 8 bases. V lost 4 bases, J lost 6 bases, and 7 bases stayed unmatched. There are 14 residues in the CDR3. CDR1 is SGHNT, CDR2 YENEEA, per germline.

The chain employs TRBV7-9 and TRBJ1-4; D uncertain. From germline, CDR1 is SEHNR and CDR2 FQNEAQ (reference sequence). V lost 1 base to trimming and J lost 0 bases, with 9 bases between them. This CDR3 is built from 16 residues. CDR3 sequence (DNA): TGTGCCAGCAGCTTAGTCATCCTTGCAACTAATGAAAAACTGTTTTTT. Encoded protein: CASSLVILATNEKLFF.

The chain joins TRBV15 to TRBJ2-2, with D perhaps matching TRBD1 or TRBD2 (5 bases each). The V end lost 8 bases, the J end lost 3 bases, and 16 bases lay between the germline ends. The CDR3 has 15 residues. Germline V lookup: CDR1 LNHNV, CDR2 YYDKDF (reference sequence). CDR3: CATGRGTGYTGELFF. CDR3 nucleotides: TGTGCCACCGGCCGAGGGACCGGTTACACCGGGGAGCTGTTTTTT. The full variable domain, its missing parts supplied by reference TRBV15 and TRBJ2-2, is DAMVIQNPRYQVTQFGKPVTLSCSQTLNHNVMYWYQQKSSQAPKLLFHYYDKDFNNEADTPDNFQSRRPNTSFCFLDIRSPGLGDTAMYLCATGRGTGYTGELFFGEGSRLTVL.

This clone showed up just a few times. Here the CDR3 reads CASRGAPMRETQYF. Written as DNA, the CDR3 is TGTGCCTCCAGAGGGGCACCCATGCGTGAGACCCAGTACTTC. The V and J genes are TRBV7-9 and TRBJ2-5, with D possibly being TRBD1 or TRBD2 (5 bases each). This CDR3 region has 14 residues. The germline V gene encodes CDR1 SEHNR and CDR2 FQNEAQ (reference sequence). The V end lost 11 bases, the J end lost 5 bases, and 21 bases lay between the germline ends.

The chain carries TRBV4-3 and TRBJ2-1; 10 nucleotides line up with TRBD2. V lost 3 bases and J lost 4; bases outside the gene matches: 3. Germline V CDR1 and CDR2: LGHNA, YSLEER. The CDR3 extends over 15 amino acids. DNA of the CDR3: TGCGCCAGCAGCCAGAGCGGGGGGGGGTACAATGAGCAGTTCTTC. This sequence encodes CASSQSGGGYNEQFF.

The CDR3 here is CASSEGTGAGWGTQYF. Here the CDR3 DNA reads TGCGCCAGCAGCGAGGGGACTGGGGCCGGGTGGGGTACGCAGTATTTT. The V and J genes are TRBV5-1 and TRBJ2-3, with D tentatively TRBD2 (6 bases). The CDR3 is 16 amino acids. The V gene lost 4 bases and the J gene lost 8 bases, with 23 bases spanning the gap. Germline V gene sequence: CDR1 SGHRS, CDR2 YFSETQ. The whole variable domain, remainder taken from reference TRBV5-1 and TRBJ2-3, is KAGVTQTPRYLIKTRGQQVTLSCSPISGHRSVSWYQQTPGQGLQFLFEYFSETQRNKGNFPGRFSGRQFSNSRSEMNVSTLELGDSALYLCASSEGTGAGWGTQYFGPGTRLTVL.

The rearrangement links TRBV7-9 to TRBJ1-5; TRBD1 is a possible D gene (5 bases). The CDR3 runs to 14 residues. The V end was cut by 5 bases, the J end by 1 base, with 9 bases between. From germline, CDR1 is SEHNR and CDR2 FQNEAQ (reference sequence). The CDR3, as DNA: TGTGCCAGCAGCAGGGACGTAAGCAATCAGCCCCAGCATTTT. Its protein product is CASSRDVSNQPQHF. The whole variable domain, remainder taken from reference TRBV7-9 and TRBJ1-5, is DTGVSQNPRHKITKRGQNVTFRCDPISEHNRLYWYRQTLGQGPEFLTYFQNEAQLEKSRLLSDRFSAERPKGSFSTLEIQRTEQGDSAMYLCASSRDVSNQPQHFGDGTRLSIL.

The chain links TRBV5-4 to TRBJ1-3; weak D call: TRBD1 (6 bases). V lost 4 bases and J 0 bases, leaving 14 bases between the germline ends. The CDR3 loop spans 16 amino acids. Per germline, CDR1 SGHNT and CDR2 YYREEE (reference sequence). CDR3 DNA sequence: TGTGCCAGCAGCCAAGAAGGGACAAGCTCTGGAAACACCATATATTTT. This sequence encodes CASSQEGTSSGNTIYF.

The chain has TRBV7-2 and TRBJ2-3; D is unresolved. The germline CDR1 and CDR2 sequences are SGHTA and FQGNSA. This CDR3 has 15 residues. Trimming took off 5 bases at V and 1 base at J, with 13 bases between the two ends. For the CDR3, the DNA is TGTGCCAGCAGCCTATACCCCGGGCGCACAGATACGCAGTATTTT. It translates to CASSLYPGRTDTQYF.

The chain employs TRBV6-6 and TRBJ2-1; D gene ambiguous. The CDR3 totals 13 residues. V lost 6 bases, J lost 3 bases, and 9 bases lay in between. Per germline, CDR1 MNHNY and CDR2 SVGAGI (reference sequence). CDR3: CASSPWVYNEQFF. CDR3 nucleotide sequence: TGTGCCAGCAGCCCCTGGGTCTACAATGAGCAGTTCTTC.

In nucleotides, the CDR3 is TGTGCCAGCAGCGTAGAACTGGGCGCTAGCGGGGGCAATGAGCAGTTCTTC. Protein: CASSVELGASGGNEQFF. This chain uses TRBV9 with TRBJ2-1; 10 nucleotides align to TRBD2. Germline CDR1 is SGDLS and CDR2 is YYNGEE. J was trimmed by 6 bases and V by 0 bases; bases with no gene match: 9. There are 17 residues in the CDR3.

The chain carries TRBV6-1 and TRBJ2-7; D is uncertain. V was pared by 6 bases and J by 3 bases, with 6 bases between. The CDR3 runs 11 residues. Germline values: CDR1 MNHNS, CDR2 SASEGT. CDR3 in amino acids: CASRSIYEQYF. DNA for the CDR3: TGTGCCAGCAGATCCATCTACGAGCAGTACTTC.

The chain uses TRBV10-3 and TRBJ2-1; 7 bases align to TRBD1. V lost 5 bases and J lost 0; bases outside the gene matches: 1. Germline CDR1 is ENHRY and CDR2 is SYGVKD. This CDR3 has 14 amino acids. This chain's CDR3 is CAISSGGSYNEQFF. The DNA for the CDR3 is TGTGCCATCAGTTCAGGGGGCTCCTACAATGAGCAGTTCTTC.

The rearrangement links TRBV7-9 to TRBJ2-5; 8 nucleotides agree with TRBD1. Germline loops: CDR1 SEHNR, CDR2 FQNEAQ (reference sequence). V was pared by 5 bases and J by 7 bases, with 15 bases of the junction left unmatched. This CDR3 contains 16 residues. The CDR3 DNA sequence: TGTGCCAGCAGCCCATTCGGACAGGGCTCCTCGCGGACCCAGTACTTC. Its translation: CASSPFGQGSSRTQYF.

The genes are TRBV5-6 and TRBJ2-1, with unresolved D. CDR3 length: 16 amino acids. Germline-derived CDR1 and CDR2 are SGHDT and YYEEEE. V lost 5 bases and J 2 bases, leaving 17 bases between the germline ends. CDR3 DNA: TGTGCCAGCAGTCTGAACATTATCGCGGCCTACAATGAGCAGTTCTTC. This sequence encodes CASSLNIIAAYNEQFF. Variable domain in full (rest from reference TRBV5-6 and TRBJ2-1): DAGVTQSPTHLIKTRGQQVTLRCSPKSGHDTVSWYQQALGQGPQFIFQYYEEEERQRGNFPDRFSGHQFPNYSSELNVNALLLGDSALYLCASSLNIIAAYNEQFFGPGTRLTVL.

The chain joins TRBV6-5 to TRBJ2-7, with D possibly being TRBD1 (6 bases). CDR1 and CDR2 from the germline V gene are MNHEY and SVGAGI. Trimming took off 6 bases at V and 2 bases at J, with 17 bases between the two ends. The CDR3 extends over 15 amino acids. The CDR3: CASSREYRTAYEQYF. DNA for the CDR3: TGTGCCAGCAGCAGGGAATACAGGACAGCCTACGAGCAGTACTTC.